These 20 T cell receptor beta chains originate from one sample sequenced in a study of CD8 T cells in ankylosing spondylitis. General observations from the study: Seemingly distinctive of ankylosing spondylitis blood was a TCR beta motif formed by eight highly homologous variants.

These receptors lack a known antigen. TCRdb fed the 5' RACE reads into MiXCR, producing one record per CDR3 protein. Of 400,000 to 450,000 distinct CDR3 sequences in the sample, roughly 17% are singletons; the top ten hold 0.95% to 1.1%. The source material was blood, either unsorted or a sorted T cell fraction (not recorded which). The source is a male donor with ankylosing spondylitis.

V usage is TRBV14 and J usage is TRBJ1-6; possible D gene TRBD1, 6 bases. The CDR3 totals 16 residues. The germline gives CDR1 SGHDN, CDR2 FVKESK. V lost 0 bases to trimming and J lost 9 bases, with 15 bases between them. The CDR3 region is CASSQDSHRAGSPLHF. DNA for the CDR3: TGTGCCAGCAGCCAAGATTCGCACAGGGCGGGTTCACCCCTCCACTTT.

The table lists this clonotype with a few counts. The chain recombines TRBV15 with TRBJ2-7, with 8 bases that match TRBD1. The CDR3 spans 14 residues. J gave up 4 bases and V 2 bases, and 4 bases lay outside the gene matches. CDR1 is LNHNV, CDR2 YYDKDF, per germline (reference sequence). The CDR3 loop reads CATSRMQGAYEQYF. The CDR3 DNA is TGTGCCACCAGCAGAATGCAGGGGGCATACGAGCAGTACTTC.

CDR3 DNA: TGCAGTGCTAGGGCGGGGGGGCCTGGTGATACGCAGTATTTT. Its protein is CSARAGGPGDTQYF. The J gene is TRBJ2-3, the V gene TRBV20-1; 9 bases agree with TRBD2. The CDR3 runs to 14 residues. Per germline, CDR1 DFQATT and CDR2 SNEGSKA (reference sequence). Trimming at V came to 3 bases and at J to 6 bases, leaving 7 bases not matched to a gene.

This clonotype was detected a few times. CDR3 loop: CSVEDRQYNGYTF. DNA of the CDR3: TGCAGCGTTGAAGATAGGCAGTATAATGGCTACACCTTC. The chain combines TRBV29-1 with TRBJ1-2; D gene ambiguous. Trimming removed 0 bases at V and 6 bases at J, with 11 bases between. This CDR3 region has 13 residues. Germline lookup yields CDR1 SQVTM and CDR2 ANQGSEA.

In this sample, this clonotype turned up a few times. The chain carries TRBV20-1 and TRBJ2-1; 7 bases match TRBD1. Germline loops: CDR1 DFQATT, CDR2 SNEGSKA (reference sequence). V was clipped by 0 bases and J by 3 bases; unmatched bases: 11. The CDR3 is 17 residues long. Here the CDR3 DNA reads TGCAGTGCTAGAGATCTGGGTCTTCCAGGGGGCTACAATGAGCAGTTCTTC. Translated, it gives CSARDLGLPGGYNEQFF.

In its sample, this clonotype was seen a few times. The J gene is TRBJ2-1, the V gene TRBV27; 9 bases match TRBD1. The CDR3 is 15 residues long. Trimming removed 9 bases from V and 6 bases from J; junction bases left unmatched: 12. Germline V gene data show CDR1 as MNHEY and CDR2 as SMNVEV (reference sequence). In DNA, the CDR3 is TGTGCCAGTCAGTTTCGGGACAGGGCGGGCAATGAGCAGTTCTTC. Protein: CASQFRDRAGNEQFF.

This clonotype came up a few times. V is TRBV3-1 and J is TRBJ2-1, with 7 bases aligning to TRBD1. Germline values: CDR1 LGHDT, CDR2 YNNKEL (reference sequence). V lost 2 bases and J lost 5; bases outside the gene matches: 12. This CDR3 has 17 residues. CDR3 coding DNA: TGTGCCAGCAGCCAATATTCCGGGACAGCTTCTGACAATGAGCAGTTCTTC. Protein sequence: CASSQYSGTASDNEQFF.

In nucleotides, the CDR3 is TGTGCCAGCAGTGAAGTCAATGAGCAGTTCTTC. Translated: CASSEVNEQFF. The chain uses TRBV2 and TRBJ2-1; D gene unclear. The CDR3 loop spans 11 amino acids. The germline V and J ends were trimmed by 1 base and 6 bases, with 1 base remaining between them. CDR1 and CDR2 (germline): SNHLY, FYNNEI. Together with reference TRBV2 and TRBJ2-1, the CDR3 gives the full variable domain: EPEVTQTPSHQVTQMGQEVILRCVPISNHLYFYWYRQILGQKVEFLVSFYNNEISEKSEIFDDQFSVERPDGSNFTLKIRSTKLEDSAMYFCASSEVNEQFFGPGTRLTVL.

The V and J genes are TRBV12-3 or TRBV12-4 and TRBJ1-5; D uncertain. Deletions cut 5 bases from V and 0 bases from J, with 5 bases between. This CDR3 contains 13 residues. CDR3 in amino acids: CASSTNSNQPQHF. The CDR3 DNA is TGTGCCAGCAGTACCAATAGCAATCAGCCCCAGCATTTT.

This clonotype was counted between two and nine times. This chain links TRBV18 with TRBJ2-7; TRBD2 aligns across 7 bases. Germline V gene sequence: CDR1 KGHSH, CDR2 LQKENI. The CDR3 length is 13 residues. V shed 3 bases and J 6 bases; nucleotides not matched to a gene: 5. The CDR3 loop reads CASSPGGEREQYF. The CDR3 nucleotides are TGTGCCAGCTCACCGGGGGGGGAACGCGAGCAGTACTTC. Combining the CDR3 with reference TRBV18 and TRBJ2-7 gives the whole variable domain NAGVMQNPRHLVRRRGQEARLRCSPMKGHSHVYWYRQLPEEGLKFMVYLQKENIIDESGMPKERFSAEFPKEGPSILRIQQVVRGDSAAYFCASSPGGEREQYFGPGTRLTVT.

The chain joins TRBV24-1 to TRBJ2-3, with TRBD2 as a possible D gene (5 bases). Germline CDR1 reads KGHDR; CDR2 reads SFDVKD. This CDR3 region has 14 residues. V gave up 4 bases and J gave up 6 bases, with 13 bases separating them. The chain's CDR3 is CATSDRRYQDTQYF. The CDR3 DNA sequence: TGTGCCACCAGTGACCGGAGGTACCAGGATACGCAGTATTTT.

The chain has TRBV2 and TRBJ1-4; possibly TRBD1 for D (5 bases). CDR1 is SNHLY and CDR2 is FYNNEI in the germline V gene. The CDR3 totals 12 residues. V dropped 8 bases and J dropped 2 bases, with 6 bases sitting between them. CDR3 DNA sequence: TGTGCCAGCGAGGGGACTAATGAAAAACTGTTTTTT. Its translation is CASEGTNEKLFF.

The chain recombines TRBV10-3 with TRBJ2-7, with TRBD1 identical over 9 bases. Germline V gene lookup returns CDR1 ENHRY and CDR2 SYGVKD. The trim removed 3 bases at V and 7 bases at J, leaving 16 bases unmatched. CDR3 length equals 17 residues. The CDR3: CAISDLGQGPRIGEQYF. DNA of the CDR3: TGTGCCATCAGTGATTTGGGACAGGGCCCGAGAATCGGGGAGCAGTACTTC.

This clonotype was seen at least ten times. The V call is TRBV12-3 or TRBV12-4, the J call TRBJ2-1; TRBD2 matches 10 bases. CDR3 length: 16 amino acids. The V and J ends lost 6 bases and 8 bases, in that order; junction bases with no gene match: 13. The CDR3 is CASRIGRSGGAHEQFF. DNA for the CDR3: TGTGCCAGCAGGATTGGAAGGAGCGGGGGGGCCCATGAGCAGTTCTTC.

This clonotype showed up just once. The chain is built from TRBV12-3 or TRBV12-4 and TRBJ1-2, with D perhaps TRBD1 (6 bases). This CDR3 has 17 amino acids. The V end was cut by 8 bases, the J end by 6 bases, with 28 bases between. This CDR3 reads CASDQGPGRKSRNGYTF. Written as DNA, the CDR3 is TGTGCCAGCGACCAGGGGCCAGGGAGGAAATCGAGGAATGGCTACACCTTC.

Here the CDR3 DNA reads TGTGCCAGCAGTTACCTGGACGGGCCCAGGGGCCCCTACAATGAGCAGTTCTTC. Its translation: CASSYLDGPRGPYNEQFF. The chain recombines TRBV6-2 or TRBV6-3 with TRBJ2-1, with a tentative D call TRBD1 (6 bases). The ends were cut back, 2 bases at V and 2 bases at J, with 19 bases in the middle. CDR1 and CDR2 (germline): MNHEY, SVGEGT. The CDR3 runs to 18 residues.

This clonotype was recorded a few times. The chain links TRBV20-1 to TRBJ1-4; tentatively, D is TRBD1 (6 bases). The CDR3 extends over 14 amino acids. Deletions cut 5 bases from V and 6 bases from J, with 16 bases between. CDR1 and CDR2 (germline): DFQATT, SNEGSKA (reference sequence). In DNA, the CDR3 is TGCAGTGCTTGTAAGGGGGGGCTCGATGAAAAACTGTTTTTT. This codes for CSACKGGLDEKLFF.

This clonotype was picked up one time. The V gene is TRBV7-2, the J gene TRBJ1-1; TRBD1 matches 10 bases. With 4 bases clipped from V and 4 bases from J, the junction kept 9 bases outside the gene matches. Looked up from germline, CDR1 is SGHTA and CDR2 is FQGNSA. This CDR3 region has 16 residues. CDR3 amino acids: CASSSRDRGWGTEAFF. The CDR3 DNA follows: TGTGCCAGCAGCTCACGGGACAGGGGATGGGGCACTGAAGCTTTCTTT.

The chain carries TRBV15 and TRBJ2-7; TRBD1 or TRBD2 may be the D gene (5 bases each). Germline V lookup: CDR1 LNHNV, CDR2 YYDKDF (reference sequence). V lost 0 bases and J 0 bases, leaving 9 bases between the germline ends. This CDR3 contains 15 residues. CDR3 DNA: TGTGCCACCAGCAGAGAGTGGGGGAGCTCCTACGAGCAGTACTTC. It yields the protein CATSREWGSSYEQYF.

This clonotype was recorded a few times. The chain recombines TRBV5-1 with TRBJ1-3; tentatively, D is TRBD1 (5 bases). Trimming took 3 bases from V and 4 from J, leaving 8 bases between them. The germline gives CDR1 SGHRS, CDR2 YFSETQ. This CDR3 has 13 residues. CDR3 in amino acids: CASSSAGGNTIYF. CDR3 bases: TGCGCCAGCAGCTCGGCAGGGGGAAACACCATATATTTT.